In its sample, the clone carrying this T cell receptor beta chain was seen a few times. Its antigen is not identified. MiXCR was run by TCRdb on the 5' RACE reads, yielding one entry per CDR3 protein. The sample shows about 120,000 distinct CDR3 sequences, 22% of them seen only once. This CDR3 spans 16 amino acids. CDR1 SGHVS and CDR2 FNYEAQ come from the germline V gene. Deletions cut 1 base from V and 0 bases from J, with 10 bases between. These data are taken from a study of T-cell memory formation after mild COVID-19. The study's findings and limits: Contracting CD4+ clones sat mainly in CM and EM; CD8+ in EMRA. Day 15 to 85 contracting clones showed balanced CD4/CD8; later expanders leaned CD4+.

This clonotype originated in a man aged 18 to 30 who had mild COVID-19 (a few samples of this study predate the infection). Cell type and time point are not known. What was sequenced was PBMCs or a T cell subset sorted from them (not recorded which). The V and J genes are TRBV7-6 and TRBJ1-5, with D tentatively TRBD1 (5 bases). The CDR3 spells CASSLDEGHSNQPQHF. The CDR3 DNA reads as TGTGCCAGCAGCTTAGACGAGGGGCATAGCAATCAGCCCCAGCATTTT. Using reference TRBV7-6 and TRBJ1-5 for the parts outside the CDR3, the full variable domain is GAGVSQSPRYKVTKRGQDVALRCDPISGHVSLYWYRQALGQGPEFLTYFNYEAQQDKSGLPNDRFSAERPEGSISTLTIQRTEQRDSAMYRCASSLDEGHSNQPQHFGDGTRLSIL.